Shown below are 19 T cell receptor beta chains from a single sample sequenced in a study of identical twins. TCRdb ran MiXCR on the 5' RACE reads and lists one entry per CDR3 protein. Altogether 1.5 million or so distinct CDR3 sequences are present, about 30% being singletons, with the ten largest covering about 0.27%. Sequencing was carried out using cord blood. These receptors were collected from a newborn girl in good health.

The chain is built from TRBV5-5 and TRBJ2-5; 7 nucleotides align to TRBD1. Germline CDR1 reads SGHKS; CDR2 reads YYEKEE (reference sequence). The J segment lost 2 bases and the V segment lost 1 base, leaving 5 bases of the junction unmatched. The CDR3 extends over 15 amino acids. CDR3 coding DNA: TGTGCCAGCAGCTTGATCAAGGGACAGCAAGAGACCCAGTACTTC. This sequence encodes CASSLIKGQQETQYF.

The chain joins TRBV4-1 to TRBJ1-2; D unclear. This CDR3 comprises 14 residues. Germline V gene sequence: CDR1 MGHRA, CDR2 YSYEKL. V shed 1 base and J shed 4 bases, with 10 bases lying between them. CDR3: CASSQVVAGYGYTF. CDR3 DNA sequence: TGCGCCAGCAGCCAAGTGGTAGCCGGCTATGGCTACACCTTC.

V is TRBV6-4 and J is TRBJ1-6, with D hard to call. The germline CDR1 and CDR2 sequences are MRHNA and SNTAGT. CDR3 length: 15 amino acids. Trimming cost V 0 bases and J 4 bases, with 7 bases left between them. As DNA, the CDR3 is TGTGCCAGCAGTGACTCAGGACGGTATAATTCACCCCTCCACTTT. It encodes CASSDSGRYNSPLHF.

The chain uses TRBV29-1 and TRBJ1-1; 8 nucleotides line up with TRBD1. The CDR3 is 14 amino acids. Germline values: CDR1 SQVTM, CDR2 ANQGSEA. V lost 1 base, J lost 2 bases, and 3 bases stayed unmatched. The CDR3 loop reads CSVEGQGANTEAFF. The CDR3 nucleotides read TGCAGCGTTGAAGGGCAGGGGGCCAACACTGAAGCTTTCTTT.

This chain joins TRBV14 and TRBJ2-5; no reliable D call. Per the germline V gene, CDR1 is SGHDN and CDR2 is FVKESK. V was trimmed by 1 base and J by 11 bases, leaving 29 bases between them. The CDR3 consists of 18 residues. The CDR3 bases are TGTGCCAGCAGCCAAGCCCACCCACTATCCAGCTCCTACAATGAGCAGTACTTC. It translates to CASSQAHPLSSSYNEQYF. The whole variable domain, filled in from reference TRBV14 and TRBJ2-5, reads EAGVTQFPSHSVIEKGQTVTLRCDPISGHDNLYWYRRVMGKEIKFLLHFVKESKQDESGMPNNRFLAERTGGTYSTLKVQPAELEDSGVYFCASSQAHPLSSSYNEQYFGPGTRLLVL.

This clonotype was counted a few times. V gene TRBV4-2 combines with J gene TRBJ2-5, with 12 positions matching TRBD2. The CDR3 spans 17 residues. Germline CDR1 and CDR2: LGHNA and YNFKEQ. With 1 base clipped from V and 3 bases from J, the junction kept 6 bases outside the gene matches. The chain's CDR3 is CASSQGSSGRAKETQYF. DNA of the CDR3: TGTGCCAGCAGCCAAGGGTCTAGCGGGAGGGCTAAAGAGACCCAGTACTTC.

The chain employs TRBV11-1 and TRBJ1-6; the D is unclear. This CDR3 is 13 amino acids long. CDR1 and CDR2 from the germline V gene are SGHAT and FQDESV (reference sequence). Trimming shortened V by 5 bases and J by 8 bases, and 10 bases separated the two germline ends. The CDR3 reads CASSGSLDSPLHF. The CDR3 coding sequence is TGTGCCAGCAGCGGGTCATTGGATTCACCCCTCCACTTT.

This clonotype has just a few counts. V gene TRBV5-4 combines with J gene TRBJ2-5, with 13 positions matching TRBD2. V lost 9 bases, J lost 5 bases, and 7 bases stayed unmatched. The CDR3 has 14 residues. Looked up from germline, CDR1 is SGHNT and CDR2 is YYREEE (reference sequence). This CDR3 is CATSGLAGLETQYF. The CDR3 DNA follows: TGTGCCACATCGGGACTAGCGGGGCTGGAGACCCAGTACTTC.

This rearrangement joins TRBV18 to TRBJ1-1, with D perhaps TRBD1 (6 bases). The V gene's germline CDR1 is KGHSH and CDR2 LQKENI. V gave up 3 bases and J gave up 7 bases, with 9 bases separating them. CDR3 length: 12 residues. CDR3 amino acids: CASSPRDIEAFF. The CDR3 region has the DNA TGTGCCAGCTCACCGCGGGACATTGAAGCTTTCTTT.

This clonotype has just a few counts. V is TRBV12-3 or TRBV12-4 and J is TRBJ1-5, with 7 bases fitting TRBD1. The CDR3 loop spans 14 amino acids. The J segment lost 1 base and the V segment lost 9 bases, leaving 6 bases of the junction unmatched. The CDR3 loop is CASVRGSSNQPQHF. CDR3 DNA: TGTGCCAGTGTCAGGGGGTCGAGCAATCAGCCCCAGCATTTT.

V gene TRBV11-2 combines with J gene TRBJ2-3; 7 bases line up with TRBD2. V was pared by 1 base and J by 2 bases, with 6 bases of the junction left unmatched. The CDR3 runs to 16 residues. Looked up from germline, CDR1 is SGHAT and CDR2 is FQNNGV. CDR3 in DNA: TGTGCCAGCAGCTTAGGTGCGGGGGTACTCACAGATACGCAGTATTTT. This sequence encodes CASSLGAGVLTDTQYF.

The chain links TRBV5-1 to TRBJ2-5; a possible D gene is TRBD1 (6 bases). V lost 3 bases to trimming and J lost 2 bases, with 14 bases between them. Looked up from germline, CDR1 is SGHRS and CDR2 is YFSETQ. The CDR3 covers 15 residues. CDR3 loop: CASSSVRDKQETQYF. The CDR3 nucleotides read TGCGCCAGCAGCTCCGTTCGGGACAAACAAGAGACCCAGTACTTC.

This clonotype turned up a few times. V usage is TRBV5-1 and J usage is TRBJ2-5; D is possibly TRBD1 (6 bases). The CDR3 runs 14 residues. V was cut by 2 bases and J by 2 bases, with 10 bases left in between. Germline V gene data show CDR1 as SGHRS and CDR2 as YFSETQ. CDR3 sequence reads: CASSFRDKQETQYF. Written as DNA, the CDR3 is TGCGCCAGCAGCTTCCGGGACAAGCAAGAGACCCAGTACTTC. Full variable domain (remainder filled in from reference TRBV5-1 and TRBJ2-5): KAGVTQTPRYLIKTRGQQVTLSCSPISGHRSVSWYQQTPGQGLQFLFEYFSETQRNKGNFPGRFSGRQFSNSRSEMNVSTLELGDSALYLCASSFRDKQETQYFGPGTRLLVL.

This clonotype showed up many times. The V and J genes are TRBV24-1 and TRBJ2-1, with 10 bases that match TRBD2. CDR1 is KGHDR and CDR2 is SFDVKD in the germline V gene. V lost 3 bases and J lost 0; bases outside the gene matches: 1. CDR3 length: 16 amino acids. DNA of the CDR3: TGTGCCACCAGTGATGCTAGCGGGAGCTCCTACAATGAGCAGTTCTTC. As protein: CATSDASGSSYNEQFF.

There are many counts of this clonotype. The junction departs from the called germline gene at one end, perhaps through a read error. The rearrangement uses TRBV4-2 and TRBJ2-3; 8 bases line up with TRBD2. Germline assignment: CDR1 LGHNA and CDR2 YNFKEQ. This CDR3 has 15 amino acids. The CDR3, as DNA: TGCGCCAGCAGCCAACCGGGACTAGTATCGGATACGCAGTATTTT. As protein: CASSQPGLVSDTQYF.

J is TRBJ2-1 and V is TRBV7-9, with D perhaps TRBD2 (5 bases). The J call is uncertain, as TRBJ2-7 better fits the DNA end. Germline CDR1 is SEHNR and CDR2 is FQNEAQ (reference sequence). The CDR3 runs 15 residues. The CDR3 region has the DNA TGTGCCAGCAGCTTAGTCCGGGGAACCTACAATGAGCAGTACTTC. Protein: CASSLVRGTYNEQYF.

Ten or more counts support this clonotype. The chain uses TRBV27 and TRBJ2-3, with D possibly TRBD2 on 7 matching bases. Looked up from germline, CDR1 is MNHEY and CDR2 is SMNVEV (reference sequence). The CDR3 covers 16 residues. Trimming cost V 2 bases and J 2 bases, with 14 bases left between them. The CDR3 DNA sequence: TGTGCCAGCAGTTTAGGACGGGGGGCCCTCACAGATACGCAGTATTTT. Amino acids: CASSLGRGALTDTQYF.

This sequence joins TRBV21-1 and TRBJ2-7. The J call could be wrong; TRBJ2-5 is a better fit for the DNA end. TRBV21-1 constitutes a pseudogene. There are 15 residues in the CDR3. CDR3 nucleotides: TGTGCCGGCAGCAAAGCGGGCTACCCTAGATGGACCCAGTACTTC. As protein: CAGSKAGYPRWTQYF.

This chain links TRBV30 with TRBJ2-3, with D possibly matching TRBD2 (6 bases). This CDR3 region has 16 residues. V was cut by 5 bases and J by 2 bases, with 20 bases left in between. Looked up from germline, CDR1 is GTSNPN and CDR2 is SVGIG (reference sequence). Here the CDR3 reads CAWLAEDSGPTDTQYF. The CDR3 region has the DNA TGTGCCTGGTTAGCCGAAGATAGCGGCCCCACAGATACGCAGTATTTT.